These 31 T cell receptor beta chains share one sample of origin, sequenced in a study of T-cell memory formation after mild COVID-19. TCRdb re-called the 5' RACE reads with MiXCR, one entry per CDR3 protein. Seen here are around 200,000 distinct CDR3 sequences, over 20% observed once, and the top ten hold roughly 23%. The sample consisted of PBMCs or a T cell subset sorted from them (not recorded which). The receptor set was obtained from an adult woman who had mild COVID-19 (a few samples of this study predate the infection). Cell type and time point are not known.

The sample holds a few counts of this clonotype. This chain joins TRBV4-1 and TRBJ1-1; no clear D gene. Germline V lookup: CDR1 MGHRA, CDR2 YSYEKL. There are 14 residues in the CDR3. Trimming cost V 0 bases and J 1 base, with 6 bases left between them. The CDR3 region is CASSQEGRNTEAFF. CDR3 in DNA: TGCGCCAGCAGCCAAGAGGGTCGGAACACTGAAGCTTTCTTT.

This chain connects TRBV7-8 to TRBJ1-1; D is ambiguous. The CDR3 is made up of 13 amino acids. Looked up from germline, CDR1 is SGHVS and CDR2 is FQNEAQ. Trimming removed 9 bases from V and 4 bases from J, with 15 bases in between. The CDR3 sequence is CASVVGYGTEAFF. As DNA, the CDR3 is TGTGCCAGTGTGGTGGGATACGGCACTGAAGCTTTCTTT.

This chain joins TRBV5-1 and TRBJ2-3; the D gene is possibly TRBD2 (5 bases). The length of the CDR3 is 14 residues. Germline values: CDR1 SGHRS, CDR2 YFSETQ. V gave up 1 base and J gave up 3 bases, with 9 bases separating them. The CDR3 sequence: CASSLTRGTDTQYF. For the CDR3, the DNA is TGCGCCAGCAGCTTGACACGGGGAACAGATACGCAGTATTTT.

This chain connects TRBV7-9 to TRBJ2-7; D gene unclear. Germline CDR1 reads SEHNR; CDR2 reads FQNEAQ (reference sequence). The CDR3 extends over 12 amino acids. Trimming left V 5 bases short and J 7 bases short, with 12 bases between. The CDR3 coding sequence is TGTGCCAGCAGCCCACTGGGAACGGAGCAGTACTTC. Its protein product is CASSPLGTEQYF.

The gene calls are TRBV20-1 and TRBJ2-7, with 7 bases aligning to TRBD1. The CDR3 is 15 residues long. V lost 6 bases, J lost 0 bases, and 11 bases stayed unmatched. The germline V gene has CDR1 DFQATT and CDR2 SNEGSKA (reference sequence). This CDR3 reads CSASDRRIFSYEQYF. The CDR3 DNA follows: TGCAGTGCCTCGGACAGGCGTATCTTCTCCTACGAGCAGTACTTC.

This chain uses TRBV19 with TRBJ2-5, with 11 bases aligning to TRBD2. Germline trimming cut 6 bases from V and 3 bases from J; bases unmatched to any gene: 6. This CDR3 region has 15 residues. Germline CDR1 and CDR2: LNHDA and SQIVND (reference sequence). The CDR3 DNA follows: TGTGCCAGTAGCGATAGCGGGGGGGCCGAAGAGACCCAGTACTTC. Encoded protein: CASSDSGGAEETQYF.

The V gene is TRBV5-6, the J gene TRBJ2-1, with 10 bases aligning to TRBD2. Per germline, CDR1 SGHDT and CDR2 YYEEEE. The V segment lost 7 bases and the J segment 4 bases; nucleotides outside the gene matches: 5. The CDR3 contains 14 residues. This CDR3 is CASDSSGRYNEQFF. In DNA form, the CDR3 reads TGTGCCAGCGATTCTAGCGGGAGATACAATGAGCAGTTCTTC.

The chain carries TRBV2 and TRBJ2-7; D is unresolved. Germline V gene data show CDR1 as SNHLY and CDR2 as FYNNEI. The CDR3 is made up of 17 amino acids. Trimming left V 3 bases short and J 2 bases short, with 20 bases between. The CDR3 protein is CASSDSRTAPWAYEQYF. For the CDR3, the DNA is TGTGCCAGCAGTGATAGTCGGACCGCCCCGTGGGCCTACGAGCAGTACTTC. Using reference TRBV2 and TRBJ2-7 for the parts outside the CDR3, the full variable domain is EPEVTQTPSHQVTQMGQEVILRCVPISNHLYFYWYRQILGQKVEFLVSFYNNEISEKSEIFDDQFSVERPDGSNFTLKIRSTKLEDSAMYFCASSDSRTAPWAYEQYFGPGTRLTVT.

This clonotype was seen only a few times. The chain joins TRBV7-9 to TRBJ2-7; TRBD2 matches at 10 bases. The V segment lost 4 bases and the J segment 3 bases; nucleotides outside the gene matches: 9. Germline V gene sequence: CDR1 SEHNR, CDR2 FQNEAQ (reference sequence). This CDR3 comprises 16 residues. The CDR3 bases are TGTGCCAGCAGCTCTAGCGGGAGCTCCGGCGACTACGAGCAGTACTTC. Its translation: CASSSSGSSGDYEQYF.

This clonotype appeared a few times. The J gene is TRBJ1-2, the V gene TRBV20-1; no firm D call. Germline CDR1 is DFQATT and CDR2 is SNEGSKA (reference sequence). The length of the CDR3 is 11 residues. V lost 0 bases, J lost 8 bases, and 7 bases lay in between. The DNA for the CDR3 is TGCAGTGCTAGAGATTTGGAGGGCTACACCTTC. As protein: CSARDLEGYTF.

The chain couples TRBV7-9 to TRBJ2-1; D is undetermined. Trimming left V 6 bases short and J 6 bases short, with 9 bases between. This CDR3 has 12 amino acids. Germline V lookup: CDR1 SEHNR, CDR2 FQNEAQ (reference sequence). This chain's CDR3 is CASSHGSNEQFF. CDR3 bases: TGTGCCAGCAGTCATGGGTCCAATGAGCAGTTCTTC. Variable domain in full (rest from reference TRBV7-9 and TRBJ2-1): DTGVSQNPRHKITKRGQNVTFRCDPISEHNRLYWYRQTLGQGPEFLTYFQNEAQLEKSRLLSDRFSAERPKGSFSTLEIQRTEQGDSAMYLCASSHGSNEQFFGPGTRLTVL.

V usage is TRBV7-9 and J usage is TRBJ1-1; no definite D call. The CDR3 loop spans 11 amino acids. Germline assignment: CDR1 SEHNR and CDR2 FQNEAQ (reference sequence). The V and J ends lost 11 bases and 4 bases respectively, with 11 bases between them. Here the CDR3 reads CAYGTGTEAFF. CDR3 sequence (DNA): TGTGCCTACGGAACGGGCACTGAAGCTTTCTTT.

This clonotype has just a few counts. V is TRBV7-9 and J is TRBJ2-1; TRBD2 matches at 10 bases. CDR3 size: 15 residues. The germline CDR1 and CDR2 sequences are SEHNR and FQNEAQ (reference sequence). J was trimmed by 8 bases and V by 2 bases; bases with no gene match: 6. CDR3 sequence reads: CASSLKLAGSDEQFF. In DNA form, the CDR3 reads TGTGCCAGCAGCTTAAAACTAGCGGGGTCCGATGAGCAGTTCTTC.

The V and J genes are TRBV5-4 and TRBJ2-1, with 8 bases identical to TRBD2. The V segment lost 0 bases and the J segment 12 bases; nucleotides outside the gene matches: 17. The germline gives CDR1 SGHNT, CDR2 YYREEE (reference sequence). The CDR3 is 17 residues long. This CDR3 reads CASSLDIGGTTRGGQFF. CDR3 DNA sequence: TGTGCCAGCAGCTTGGATATTGGAGGGACAACCCGGGGGGGGCAGTTCTTC.

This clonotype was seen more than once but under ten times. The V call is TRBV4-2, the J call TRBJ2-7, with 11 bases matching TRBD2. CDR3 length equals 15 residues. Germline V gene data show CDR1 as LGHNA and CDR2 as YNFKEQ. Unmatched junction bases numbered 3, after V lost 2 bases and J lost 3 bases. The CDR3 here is CASSQRGTSGYEQYF. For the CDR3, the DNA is TGTGCCAGCAGCCAACGAGGGACTAGCGGCTACGAGCAGTACTTC.

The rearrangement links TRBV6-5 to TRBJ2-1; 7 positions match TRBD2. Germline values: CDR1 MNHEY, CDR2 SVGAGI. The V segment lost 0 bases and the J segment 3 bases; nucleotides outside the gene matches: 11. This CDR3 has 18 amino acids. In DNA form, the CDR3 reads TGTGCCAGCAGTTACTCGATCCGATCCGGGGGGAGCTACAATGAGCAGTTCTTC. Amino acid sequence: CASSYSIRSGGSYNEQFF.

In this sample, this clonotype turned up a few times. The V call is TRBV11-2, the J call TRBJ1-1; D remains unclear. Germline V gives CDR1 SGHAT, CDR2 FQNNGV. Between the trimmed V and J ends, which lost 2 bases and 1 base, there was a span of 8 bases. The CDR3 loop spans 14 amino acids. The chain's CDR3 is CASSLFWGNTEAFF. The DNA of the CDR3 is TGTGCCAGCAGCTTATTTTGGGGGAACACTGAAGCTTTCTTT.

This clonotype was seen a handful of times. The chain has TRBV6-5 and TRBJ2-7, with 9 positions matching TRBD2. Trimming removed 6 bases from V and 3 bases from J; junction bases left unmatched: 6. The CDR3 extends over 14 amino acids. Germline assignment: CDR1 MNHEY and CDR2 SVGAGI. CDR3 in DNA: TGTGCCAGCAGCCGGACTAGCGTGGACTACGAGCAGTACTTC. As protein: CASSRTSVDYEQYF.

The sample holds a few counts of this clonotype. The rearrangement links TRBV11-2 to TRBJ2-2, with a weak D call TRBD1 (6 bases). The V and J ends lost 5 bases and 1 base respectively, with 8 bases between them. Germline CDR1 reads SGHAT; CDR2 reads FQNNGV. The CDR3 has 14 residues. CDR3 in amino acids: CASSMTGNTGELFF. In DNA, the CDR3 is TGTGCCAGCAGCATGACAGGGAACACCGGGGAGCTGTTTTTT.

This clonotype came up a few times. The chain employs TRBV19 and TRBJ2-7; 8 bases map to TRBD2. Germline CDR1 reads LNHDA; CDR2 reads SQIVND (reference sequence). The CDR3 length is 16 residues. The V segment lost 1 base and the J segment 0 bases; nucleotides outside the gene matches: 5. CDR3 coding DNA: TGTGCCAGTAGTATAGCTAGCGGGCCCCTCTCCTACGAGCAGTACTTC. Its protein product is CASSIASGPLSYEQYF.

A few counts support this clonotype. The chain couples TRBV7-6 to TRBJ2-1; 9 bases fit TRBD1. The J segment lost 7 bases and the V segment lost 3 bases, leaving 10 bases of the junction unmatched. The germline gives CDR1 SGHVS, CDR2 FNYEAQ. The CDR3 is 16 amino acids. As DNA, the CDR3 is TGTGCCAGCAGCTTTGGGACAGGGAGGAGTATGAATGAGCAGTTCTTC. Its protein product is CASSFGTGRSMNEQFF.

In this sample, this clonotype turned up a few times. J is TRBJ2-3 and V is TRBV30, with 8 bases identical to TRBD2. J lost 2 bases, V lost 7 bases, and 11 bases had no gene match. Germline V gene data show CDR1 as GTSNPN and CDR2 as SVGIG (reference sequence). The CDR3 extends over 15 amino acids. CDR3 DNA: TGTGCCTCAGAGACTAGCGAGGATGTCACAGATACGCAGTATTTT. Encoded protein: CASETSEDVTDTQYF.

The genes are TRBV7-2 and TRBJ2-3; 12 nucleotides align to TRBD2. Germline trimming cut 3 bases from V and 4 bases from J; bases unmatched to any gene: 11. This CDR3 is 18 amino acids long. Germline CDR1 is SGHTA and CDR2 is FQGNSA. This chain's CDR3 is CASSFVLRLAGVADTQYF. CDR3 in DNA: TGTGCCAGCAGCTTTGTTTTGAGACTAGCGGGAGTCGCAGATACGCAGTATTTT.

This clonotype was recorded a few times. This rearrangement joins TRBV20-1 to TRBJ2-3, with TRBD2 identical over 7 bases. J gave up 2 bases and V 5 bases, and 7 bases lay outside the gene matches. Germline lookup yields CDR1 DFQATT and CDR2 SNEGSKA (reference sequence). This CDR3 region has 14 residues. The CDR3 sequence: CSAHGTTYTDTQYF. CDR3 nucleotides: TGCAGTGCTCACGGGACTACCTACACAGATACGCAGTATTTT.

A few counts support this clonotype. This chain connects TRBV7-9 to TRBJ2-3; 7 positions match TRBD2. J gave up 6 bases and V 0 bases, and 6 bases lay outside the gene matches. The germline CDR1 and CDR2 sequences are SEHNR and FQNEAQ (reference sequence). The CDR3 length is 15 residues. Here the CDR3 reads CASSLAIGRPDTQYF. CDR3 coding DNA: TGTGCCAGCAGCTTAGCGATCGGGAGGCCCGATACGCAGTATTTT.

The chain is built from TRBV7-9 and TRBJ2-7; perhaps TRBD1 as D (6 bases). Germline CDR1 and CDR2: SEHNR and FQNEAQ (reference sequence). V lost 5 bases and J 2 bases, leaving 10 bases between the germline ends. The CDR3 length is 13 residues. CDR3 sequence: CASSTRDTYEQYF. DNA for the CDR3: TGTGCCAGCAGCACCCGGGACACCTACGAGCAGTACTTC.

CDR3 sequence reads: CASSYSNAGQDTQYF. DNA of the CDR3: TGTGCCAGCAGTTACTCGAATGCAGGGCAGGATACGCAGTATTTT. The genes are TRBV6-2 or TRBV6-3 and TRBJ2-3, with D perhaps TRBD1 (5 bases). The CDR3 runs 15 residues. V lost 0 bases to trimming and J lost 6 bases, with 13 bases between them. Germline V CDR1 and CDR2: MNHEY, SVGEGT.

In nucleotides, the CDR3 is TGTGCCAGCAGCCCACCGAGTCCCGCCGGGACTAGCGGGAGGAGGACCTACGAGCAGTACTTC. It codes for CASSPPSPAGTSGRRTYEQYF. The chain carries TRBV21-1 and TRBJ2-7; TRBD2, the D gene given by the table, was not confirmed from the DNA. TRBV21-1 is flagged as a pseudogene. This CDR3 spans 21 amino acids.

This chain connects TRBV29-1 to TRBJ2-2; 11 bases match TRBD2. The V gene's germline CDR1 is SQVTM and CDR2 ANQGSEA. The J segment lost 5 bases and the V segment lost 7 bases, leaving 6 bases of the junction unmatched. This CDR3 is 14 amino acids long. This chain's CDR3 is CSADTSGSTGELFF. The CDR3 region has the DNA TGCAGCGCAGATACTAGCGGGAGTACCGGGGAGCTGTTTTTT.

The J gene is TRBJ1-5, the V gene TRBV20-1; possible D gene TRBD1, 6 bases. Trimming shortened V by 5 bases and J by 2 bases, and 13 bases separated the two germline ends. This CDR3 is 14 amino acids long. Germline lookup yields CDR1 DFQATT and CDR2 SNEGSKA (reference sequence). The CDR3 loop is CSARHREGNQPQHF. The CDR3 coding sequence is TGCAGTGCTCGCCACAGGGAGGGCAATCAGCCCCAGCATTTT.

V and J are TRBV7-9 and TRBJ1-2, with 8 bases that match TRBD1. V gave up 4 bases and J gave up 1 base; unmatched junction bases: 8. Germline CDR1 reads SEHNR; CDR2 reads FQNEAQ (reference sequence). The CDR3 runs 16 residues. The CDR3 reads CASSSSTGEDNYGYTF. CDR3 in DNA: TGTGCCAGCAGCTCCTCGACAGGGGAGGATAACTATGGCTACACCTTC.